These 21 T cell receptor beta chains originate from one sample sequenced in a study of T cell responses to AZD1222 COVID-19 vaccine. Clones were read by immunoSEQ multiplex PCR, and TCRdb kept only the in-frame ones, dropping some. The table includes roughly 85,000 clones, approximately 87% detected once. The source material was peripheral blood, sampled on day 0 of AZD1222 vaccination. All receptors come from an adult in good health.

The J gene is TRBJ1-5, the V gene TRBV2, with no clear D. The CDR3 runs to 12 residues. In germline, CDR1 is SNHLY, CDR2 FYNNEI. Trimming left V 7 bases short and J 2 bases short, with 6 bases between. This CDR3 is CASMRGNQPQHF. The CDR3 bases are TGTGCCAGCATGCGGGGCAATCAGCCCCAGCATTTT.

The V and J genes are TRBV6-5 and TRBJ1-2, with a weak D call TRBD1 (6 bases). Germline values: CDR1 MNHEY, CDR2 SVGAGI. The CDR3 sequence is 14 residues long. Trimming pared 6 bases from V and 4 bases from J, leaving 15 bases between. CDR3 residues: CASRPSGDAYGYTF. CDR3 in DNA: TGTGCCAGCAGGCCATCAGGGGACGCCTATGGCTACACCTTC.

V gene TRBV30 combines with J gene TRBJ2-2; possibly TRBD1 for D (5 bases). V shed 3 bases and J shed 4 bases, with 9 bases lying between them. The CDR3 runs 13 residues. Looked up from germline, CDR1 is GTSNPN and CDR2 is SVGIG (reference sequence). In nucleotides, the CDR3 is TGTGCCTGGAGACAGGCCTTCACCGGGGAGCTGTTTTTT. Translating gives CAWRQAFTGELFF.

The chain uses TRBV27 and TRBJ1-4, with D tentatively TRBD1 (6 bases). In germline, CDR1 is MNHEY, CDR2 SMNVEV (reference sequence). The V and J ends lost 1 base and 8 bases respectively, with 8 bases between them. The CDR3 runs to 13 residues. The CDR3 nucleotides are TGTGCCAGCAGTTTATTGGACAGCGAAAAACTGTTTTTT. As protein: CASSLLDSEKLFF.

In nucleotides, the CDR3 is TGTGCCAGCAGTCAACAGGGGGCCCGCACAGATACGCAGTATTTT. Translation gives CASSQQGARTDTQYF. The chain has TRBV2 and TRBJ2-3; 9 bases fit TRBD1. The CDR3 totals 15 residues. J gave up 1 base and V 5 bases, and 4 bases lay outside the gene matches. Germline CDR1 is SNHLY and CDR2 is FYNNEI.

The rearrangement joins TRBV7-2 to TRBJ2-3; 12 nucleotides agree with TRBD2. The CDR3 has 16 amino acids. Germline V gives CDR1 SGHTA, CDR2 FQGNSA. The ends lost 5 bases at V and 4 bases at J; junction bases unmatched: 7. The CDR3 DNA is TGTGCCAGCAGCGCAAGACTAGCGGGAGATTCAGATACGCAGTATTTT. Protein product: CASSARLAGDSDTQYF.

The chain carries TRBV28 and TRBJ2-1; D gene uncertain. CDR3 size: 11 residues. V lost 7 bases, J lost 7 bases, and 8 bases lay in between. Germline lookup yields CDR1 MDHEN and CDR2 SYDVKM. CDR3 nucleotide sequence: TGTGCCAGCATGGATTTAAATGAGCAGTTCTTC. It specifies CASMDLNEQFF. The entire variable domain, with the rest obtained from reference TRBV28 and TRBJ2-1, is as follows: DVKVTQSSRYLVKRTGEKVFLECVQDMDHENMFWYRQDPGLGLRLIYFSYDVKMKEKGDIPEGYSVSREKKERFSLILESASTNQTSMYLCASMDLNEQFFGPGTRLTVL.

This sequence joins TRBV5-1 and TRBJ2-5; perhaps TRBD2 as D (6 bases). Trimming pared 0 bases from V and 5 bases from J, leaving 8 bases between. The CDR3 has 13 residues. Germline lookup yields CDR1 SGHRS and CDR2 YFSETQ. The CDR3 nucleotides are TGCGCCAGCAGCTTGGAGGCGGGGGAGACCCAGTACTTC. Protein sequence: CASSLEAGETQYF. Full variable domain (outside the CDR3, taken from reference TRBV5-1 and TRBJ2-5): KAGVTQTPRYLIKTRGQQVTLSCSPISGHRSVSWYQQTPGQGLQFLFEYFSETQRNKGNFPGRFSGRQFSNSRSEMNVSTLELGDSALYLCASSLEAGETQYFGPGTRLLVL.

The V gene is TRBV7-5, the J gene TRBJ2-3. TRBV7-5 is assigned pseudogene status. This CDR3 comprises 11 residues. CDR3 in amino acids: CDREGSSTQYF. For the CDR3, the DNA is TGTGATAGAGAAGGCTCGAGCACGCAGTATTTT.

This chain uses TRBV7-9 with TRBJ1-5; D unclear. With 8 bases removed from V and 4 bases from J, the gap between germline ends came to 15 bases. This CDR3 spans 14 amino acids. Germline V gene lookup returns CDR1 SEHNR and CDR2 FQNEAQ (reference sequence). The CDR3, as DNA: TGTGCCAGCGGATGGGCCGGGCGTAATCAGCCCCAGCATTTT. The encoded protein is CASGWAGRNQPQHF.

This chain connects TRBV7-3 to TRBJ2-3; D is unclear. This CDR3 comprises 15 residues. The germline V gene encodes CDR1 SGHTA and CDR2 FQGTGA. The V gene lost 5 bases and the J gene lost 0 bases, with 12 bases spanning the gap. The DNA of the CDR3 is TGTGCCAGCAGCAACAACCTGGACAGCACAGATACGCAGTATTTT. As protein: CASSNNLDSTDTQYF.

The table lists this clone with a count of one. This chain connects TRBV3-1 (or the pseudogene TRBV3-2) to TRBJ2-7, with TRBD1 identical over 7 bases. The CDR3 runs to 16 residues. Looked up from germline, CDR1 is LGHDT and CDR2 is YNNKEL (reference sequence). V shed 2 bases and J 3 bases; nucleotides not matched to a gene: 10. The CDR3 DNA reads TGTGCCAGCAGCCAACCTGGGACAGCCCTACGCTACGAGCAGTACTTC. The encoded protein is CASSQPGTALRYEQYF.

V gene TRBV19 combines with J gene TRBJ2-7; 7 bases align to TRBD1. The CDR3 is 15 amino acids. From germline, CDR1 is LNHDA and CDR2 SQIVND (reference sequence). V lost 4 bases, J lost 4 bases, and 10 bases stayed unmatched. This chain's CDR3 is CASSTQTGLGYEQYF. The CDR3 region has the DNA TGTGCCAGTAGTACGCAGACAGGGTTGGGATACGAGCAGTACTTC.

The chain has TRBV7-8 and TRBJ1-4; D not resolved. The CDR3 is 14 residues long. CDR1 is SGHVS, CDR2 FQNEAQ, per germline. V dropped 3 bases and J dropped 4 bases, with 9 bases sitting between them. As DNA, the CDR3 is TGTGCCAGCAGCTTTGGGGAGCTTAATGAAAAACTGTTTTTT. Encoded protein: CASSFGELNEKLFF.

CDR3 in DNA: TGTGCCAGCAGCGAGGGACCATCTAGCTCCTACGAGCAGTACTTC. This translates into CASSEGPSSSYEQYF. The V gene is TRBV9, the J gene TRBJ2-7, with D tentatively TRBD1 or TRBD2 (5 bases each). The germline V gene has CDR1 SGDLS and CDR2 YYNGEE. The CDR3 has 15 amino acids. Trimming shortened V by 3 bases and J by 0 bases, and 13 bases separated the two germline ends.

The chain joins TRBV5-3 to TRBJ1-4, with a tentative D call TRBD1 (6 bases). TRBV5-3 is assigned to the ORF class and has an uncertain function. V lost 5 bases and J lost 11, with 10 bases in between. CDR3 length: 11 amino acids. The CDR3 reads CARSVGAKLFF. As DNA, the CDR3 is TGTGCCAGAAGTGTGGGGGCGAAACTGTTTTTT.

The CDR3 DNA follows: TGTGCCACCAGTGATTTGAGGCAGGGGGCAACAGATACGCAGTATTTT. Translated: CATSDLRQGATDTQYF. The chain recombines TRBV24-1 with TRBJ2-3, with TRBD1 matching 8 bases. With V trimmed by 0 bases and J by 3 bases, 4 bases remained unmatched. The germline V gene encodes CDR1 KGHDR and CDR2 SFDVKD. CDR3 length equals 16 residues.

The rearrangement joins TRBV5-1 to TRBJ2-5, with 12 bases lining up with TRBD2. In germline, CDR1 is SGHRS, CDR2 YFSETQ. The CDR3 runs to 17 residues. V was clipped by 4 bases and J by 4 bases; unmatched bases: 11. This CDR3 reads CASSPQTSGRIIETQYF. In DNA form, the CDR3 reads TGCGCCAGCAGCCCTCAGACTAGCGGGAGAATCATAGAGACCCAGTACTTC.

V is TRBV25-1 and J is TRBJ2-5; 10 bases agree with TRBD1. Trimming at V came to 2 bases and at J to 1 base, leaving 10 bases not matched to a gene. Per germline, CDR1 MGHDK and CDR2 SYGVNS. The CDR3 runs to 18 residues. CDR3 loop: CASSEPGTGVHGQETQYF. The CDR3 nucleotides are TGTGCCAGCAGTGAACCCGGGACAGGGGTCCATGGCCAAGAGACCCAGTACTTC. The full variable domain, with the rest looked up from reference TRBV25-1 and TRBJ2-5, is EADIYQTPRYLVIGTGKKITLECSQTMGHDKMYWYQQDPGMELHLIHYSYGVNSTEKGDLSSESTVSRIRTEHFPLTLESARPSHTSQYLCASSEPGTGVHGQETQYFGPGTRLLVL.

The chain has TRBV28 and TRBJ1-1, with D possibly TRBD1 on 5 matching bases. This CDR3 region has 14 residues. CDR1 is MDHEN and CDR2 is SYDVKM in the germline V gene. V lost 5 bases and J lost 2, with 12 bases in between. The DNA of the CDR3 is TGTGCCAGCAGTGCTGCCGGGACTAACACTGAAGCTTTCTTT. This gives the protein CASSAAGTNTEAFF.

The J gene is TRBJ2-7, the V gene TRBV19; 9 bases line up with TRBD1. V trimming: 7 bases; J trimming: 3 bases; junction bases outside the gene matches: 7. The germline V gene has CDR1 LNHDA and CDR2 SQIVND (reference sequence). The CDR3 runs 14 residues. In DNA, the CDR3 is TGTGCCAGTAACCCGGGACAGGGCTACTACGAGCAGTACTTC. Translated: CASNPGQGYYEQYF.